Only one count was recorded for the clone carrying this T cell receptor (beta chain). The table came from immunoSEQ multiplex PCR; TCRdb's copy has only in-frame clones and leaves some out. The sample includes around 29,000 clones, around nine tenths of them seen just once. The data stem from a study of OX40 agonist ivuxolimab in advanced cancers. The TCR comes from an adult with an advanced solid tumor such as melanoma, head and neck, liver or kidney cancer. This sample comprised CD4+ or CD8+ T cells sorted from blood, obtained in a trial of the OX40 agonist ivuxolimab.

The CDR3 is CASPNRWGGTDTQYF. CDR3 nucleotide sequence: TGTGCCAGCCCGAACCGGTGGGGGGGCACAGATACGCAGTATTTT. This chain joins TRBV25-1 and TRBJ2-3; D might be TRBD2 (6 bases). CDR1 and CDR2 (germline): MGHDK, SYGVNS. Trimming left V 8 bases short and J 1 base short, with 16 bases between. The CDR3 sequence is 15 residues long.